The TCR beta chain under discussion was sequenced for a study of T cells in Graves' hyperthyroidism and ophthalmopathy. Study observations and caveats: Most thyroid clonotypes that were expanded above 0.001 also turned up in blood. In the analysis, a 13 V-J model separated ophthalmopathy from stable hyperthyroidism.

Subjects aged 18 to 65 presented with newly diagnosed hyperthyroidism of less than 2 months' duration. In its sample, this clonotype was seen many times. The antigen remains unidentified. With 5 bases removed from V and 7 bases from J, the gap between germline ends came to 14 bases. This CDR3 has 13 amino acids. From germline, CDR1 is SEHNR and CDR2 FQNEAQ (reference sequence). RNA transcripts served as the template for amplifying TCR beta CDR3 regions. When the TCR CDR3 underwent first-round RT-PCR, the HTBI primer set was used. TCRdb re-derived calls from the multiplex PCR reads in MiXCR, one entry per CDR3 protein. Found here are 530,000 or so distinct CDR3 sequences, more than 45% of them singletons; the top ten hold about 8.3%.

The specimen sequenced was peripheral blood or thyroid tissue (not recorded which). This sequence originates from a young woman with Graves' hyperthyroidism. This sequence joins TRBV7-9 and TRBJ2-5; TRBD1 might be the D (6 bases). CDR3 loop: CASSPNREGTQYF. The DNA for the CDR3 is TGTGCCAGCAGCCCAAACAGGGAAGGGACCCAGTACTTC.